The rows below give T cell receptor beta chains drawn from one sample of a study of T cell changes during pregnancy in multiple sclerosis. Clones were read by immunoSEQ multiplex PCR, and TCRdb kept only the in-frame ones, dropping some. Counted here are around 110,000 clones, roughly 90% occurring once; the ten biggest clones make up more than 1.5%. The source was peripheral blood, collected in the third trimester of pregnancy. These receptors were obtained from a female donor with multiple sclerosis, enrolled in a pregnancy study. Each CDR3 is given with its conserved first and last residue. A D gene is named only where the DNA matches it firmly. The listing skips clone size in some rows; elsewhere it reads once, few, many or a size class.

TRBJ2-3	.	TRBV6-1	.	CASRLIGQRLDTQYF	TGTGCCAGCAGACTTATTGGACAGCGTCTCGATACGCAGTATTTT
TRBJ2-7	.	TRBV5-1	TRBD1	CASSLGQGSPYEQYF	TGCGCCAGCAGCCTTGGACAGGGCTCACCGTACGAGCAGTACTTC
TRBJ2-7	.	TRBV5-1	.	CASSLAGGPQGLEQYF	TGCGCCAGCAGCTTGGCGGGTGGACCCCAGGGGCTCGAGCAGTACTTC
TRBJ2-3	.	TRBV30	.	CAWRGEGLADTQYF	TGTGCCTGGAGGGGCGAAGGCCTTGCAGATACGCAGTATTTT
TRBJ1-1	few	TRBV29-1	.	CSVGSTEAFF	TGCAGCGTTGGGAGCACTGAAGCTTTCTTT
TRBJ2-7	.	TRBV11-2	.	CASSLEQVTYEQYF	TGTGCCAGCAGCTTAGAACAGGTGACCTACGAGCAGTACTTC
TRBJ2-7	.	TRBV2	TRBD1	CARSRDRGTYEQYF	TGTGCCAGATCCCGGGACAGGGGGACCTACGAGCAGTACTTC
TRBJ2-1	.	TRBV27	TRBD2	CASRGRRGGPQNEQFF	TGTGCCAGCAGGGGGAGGCGGGGGGGGCCGCAAAATGAGCAGTTCTTC
TRBJ1-6	.	TRBV5-8	.	CASSLLGPLMGNSPLHF	TGTGCCAGCAGCTTACTAGGCCCCCTCATGGGTAATTCACCCCTCCACTTT
TRBJ2-5	.	TRBV7-7	TRBD1	CASSPRTGGVETQYF	TGTGCCAGCAGCCCGCGGACAGGGGGCGTGGAGACCCAGTACTTC
TRBJ1-2	.	TRBV5-8	TRBD1	CASSLTGTGHGYTF	TGTGCCAGCAGCTTAACCGGGACAGGGCATGGCTACACCTTC
TRBJ2-2	.	TRBV5-1	.	CASSLLSSGELFF	TGCGCCAGCAGCTTGCTGAGTAGCGGGGAGCTGTTTTTT
TRBJ2-1	.	TRBV6-1	TRBD2	CASSETRRGEREGRSYNEQFF	TGTGCCAGCAGTGAAACTAGGCGTGGGGAGCGGGAGGGCCGATCCTACAATGAGCAGTTCTTC
TRBJ2-5	.	TRBV7-8	TRBD1	CASSRELPGQGIETQYF	TGTGCCAGCAGCCGGGAACTTCCGGGACAGGGGATAGAGACCCAGTACTTC
TRBJ2-1	.	TRBV6-1	.	CASSEGSWEEQFF	TGTGCCAGCAGTGAAGGGTCCTGGGAGGAGCAGTTCTTC
TRBJ1-3	.	TRBV28	.	CASHRNGLGQESTIYF	TGTGCCAGCCACCGTAATGGTCTGGGCCAGGAAAGCACCATATATTTT
TRBJ2-2	.	TRBV6-5	TRBD2	CASSGLASSTGELFF	TGTGCCAGCAGTGGACTAGCGTCGTCCACCGGGGAGCTGTTTTTT
TRBJ2-1	.	TRBV6-5	TRBD2	CASSPGLAGLEQFF	TGTGCCAGCAGTCCGGGACTAGCGGGACTTGAGCAGTTCTTC